This T cell receptor (beta chain) originates from a study of a mutant IDH1 vaccine in newly diagnosed glioma. Time point indicated: week 47, end of study. Every vaccine dose comprised 300 ug of mutant IDH1 20-mer peptide plus topical imiquimod. With respect to this clone: Its antigen is not known.

TCRdb's copy holds only in-frame clones and misses some; the assay was immunoSEQ multiplex PCR. The sample holds tens of thousands of clones, approximately 89% seen once. The CDR3 has 16 residues. The germline gives CDR1 SGHRS, CDR2 YFSETQ. With 4 bases clipped from V and 0 bases from J, the junction kept 7 bases outside the gene matches. This chain uses TRBV5-1 with TRBJ2-5; 9 bases are shared with TRBD2. This TCR came from a middle-aged man with glioma. Specimen: PBMCs, collected from a glioma patient whose treatment included an IDH1 peptide vaccine. The chain's CDR3 is CASSRGGGANQETQYF. The CDR3 DNA reads TGCGCCAGCAGCCGCGGCGGGGGGGCTAACCAAGAGACCCAGTACTTC.